This passage covers 20 T cell receptor beta chains from one sample sequenced in a study of glioma-infiltrating T cells (dated by TCRdb to 2016 to 2017). Sequencing relied on an Illumina MiSeq. TCR alpha and beta CDR3 regions were amplified with the iRepertoire nested amplicon-rescue multiplex PCR (arm-PCR) platform from RNA. In TCRdb, the public reads were trimmed at Q25 with fastp and aligned with MiXCR, with productive beta chains retained. Each entry is one CDR3 protein sequence, shown with its most common DNA and genes. In this sample the table shows more than 100,000 distinct CDR3 sequences, around 28% of which occur a single time. Roughly 45% of the sample comes from the top ten. The source material was glioma tissue, nonneoplastic brain tissue, or PBMCs (not recorded which). These receptors all come from a human donor with low-grade glioma or glioblastoma, undergoing nonglioma brain surgery, or in good health (not recorded which).

The chain is built from TRBV30 and TRBJ2-7; no definite D call. This CDR3 has 12 amino acids. CDR1 and CDR2 from the germline V gene are GTSNPN and SVGIG (reference sequence). Between the trimmed V and J ends, which lost 3 bases and 4 bases, there was a span of 10 bases. The CDR3 loop reads CAWSLQGYEQYF. In DNA form, the CDR3 reads TGTGCCTGGAGCTTACAAGGATACGAGCAGTACTTC. The full variable domain, with the rest looked up from reference TRBV30 and TRBJ2-7, is SQTIHQWPATLVQPVGSPLSLECTVEGTSNPNLYWYRQAAGRGLQLLFYSVGIGQISSEVPQNLSASRPQDRQFILSSKKLLLSDSGFYLCAWSLQGYEQYFGPGTRLTVT.

This clonotype has ten or more counts. The V gene is TRBV7-2, the J gene TRBJ2-5, with D perhaps matching TRBD1 or TRBD2 (5 bases each). The germline gives CDR1 SGHTA, CDR2 FQGNSA. V was trimmed by 4 bases and J by 1 base, leaving 13 bases between them. This CDR3 has 15 residues. This CDR3 is CASSSGTPFQETQYF. The CDR3 DNA is TGTGCCAGCAGCTCCGGGACCCCCTTCCAAGAGACCCAGTACTTC.

The chain couples TRBV30 to TRBJ1-3, with D possibly matching TRBD1 (5 bases). Germline loops: CDR1 GTSNPN, CDR2 SVGIG (reference sequence). V was pared by 2 bases and J by 4 bases, with 9 bases between. CDR3 length equals 13 residues. The CDR3 spells CAWSSGLGNTIYF. The CDR3, as DNA: TGTGCCTGGAGTTCAGGGCTCGGAAACACCATATATTTT.

On this clonotype: A read error is possible here, since a much larger clone lies one base away. V is TRBV20-1 and J is TRBJ1-4; D unresolved. The CDR3 length is 16 residues. Germline V gene data show CDR1 as DFQATT and CDR2 as SNEGSKA (reference sequence). With 6 bases removed from V and 2 bases from J, the gap between germline ends came to 19 bases. This CDR3 is CSAAHLAEGTNEKLFF. CDR3 bases: TGCAGTGCAGCCCACTTAGCAGAGGGCACTAATGAAAAACTGTTTTTT.

Many counts were recorded for this clonotype. The junction differs from germline at one of its ends, possibly a read error. The chain joins TRBV7-7 to TRBJ2-5; 11 bases are shared with TRBD2. Germline V lookup: CDR1 SSHAT, CDR2 FNYEAQ (reference sequence). The CDR3 has 16 amino acids. CDR3 region: CASSLFGTSGQETQYF. CDR3 DNA: TGTGCTAGCAGCTTATTTGGGACTAGCGGTCAAGAGACCCAGTACTTC.

This clonotype turned up a few times. The J gene is TRBJ2-7, the V gene TRBV5-6; TRBD1 agrees at 8 bases. The germline gives CDR1 SGHDT, CDR2 YYEEEE. This CDR3 spans 14 amino acids. With 6 bases clipped from V and 4 bases from J, the junction kept 9 bases outside the gene matches. The CDR3 is CASISGQGSYEQYF. CDR3 nucleotides: TGTGCCAGCATTTCCGGACAGGGTTCGTACGAGCAGTACTTC.

CDR3 nucleotide sequence: TGTGCCATCAGTGATTTATACGAGCAGTACTTC. This codes for CAISDLYEQYF. The V call is TRBV10-3, the J call TRBJ2-7, with D hard to call. The germline CDR1 and CDR2 sequences are ENHRY and SYGVKD. This CDR3 region has 11 residues. V lost 3 bases to trimming and J lost 4 bases, with 4 bases between them.

The V and J genes are TRBV19 and TRBJ2-5; D is unresolved. The germline V gene encodes CDR1 LNHDA and CDR2 SQIVND (reference sequence). The V gene lost 4 bases and the J gene lost 1 base, with 7 bases spanning the gap. The CDR3 spans 13 residues. The CDR3 protein is CASSKYFQETQYF. CDR3 sequence (DNA): TGTGCCAGTAGTAAATATTTCCAAGAGACCCAGTACTTC. The variable domain in full, completed from reference TRBV19 and TRBJ2-5, reads DGGITQSPKYLFRKEGQNVTLSCEQNLNHDAMYWYRQDPGQGLRLIYYSQIVNDFQKGDIAEGYSVSREKKESFPLTVTSAQKNPTAFYLCASSKYFQETQYFGPGTRLLVL.

This chain uses TRBV7-9 with TRBJ1-1; D ambiguous. This CDR3 spans 16 amino acids. Germline V gene data show CDR1 as SEHNR and CDR2 as FQNEAQ (reference sequence). V lost 1 base and J 1 base, leaving 13 bases between the germline ends. The CDR3 protein is CASSLGKGKGNTEAFF. The DNA for the CDR3 is TGTGCCAGCAGCTTAGGGAAAGGGAAGGGGAACACTGAAGCTTTCTTT.

The chain joins TRBV29-1 to TRBJ2-6, with TRBD1 as a possible D gene (5 bases). V was pared by 5 bases and J by 0 bases, with 8 bases between. CDR3 length: 14 residues. Germline V gene sequence: CDR1 SQVTM, CDR2 ANQGSEA. The CDR3 sequence is CSVRQPSGANVLTF. Here the CDR3 DNA reads TGCAGCGTTAGACAGCCCTCTGGGGCCAACGTCCTGACTTTC.

This clonotype was found many times. This rearrangement joins TRBV6-1 to TRBJ2-3; 8 bases are a match to TRBD1. This CDR3 has 17 residues. Germline CDR1 is MNHNS and CDR2 is SASEGT. The junction had 12 bases not matched to a gene; V was cut back by 5 bases and J by 2 bases. CDR3 coding DNA: TGTGCCAGCAGTCCGGGACAGGAGATAATTTACACAGATACGCAGTATTTT. This codes for CASSPGQEIIYTDTQYF.

Concerning this clonotype: Possible read error: a much larger clone is one base away. The chain uses TRBV12-3 or TRBV12-4 and TRBJ1-1, with D possibly matching TRBD1 (5 bases). The CDR3 spans 14 residues. CDR3 residues: CASSVPGLNTKAFF. CDR3 DNA sequence: TGTGCCAGCAGCGTACCGGGACTGAACACTAAAGCTTTCTTT.

This clonotype came up once. Given a much more abundant clone one base away, this may be a read error. This chain joins TRBV14 and TRBJ2-3; D is perhaps TRBD2 (5 bases). Germline V lookup: CDR1 SGHDN, CDR2 FVKESK. This CDR3 has 15 residues. This CDR3 is CASSEIGGGTDMQYF. CDR3 bases: TGTGCCAGCAGCGAGATCGGCGGAGGCACAGATATGCAGTATTTT.

V gene TRBV14 combines with J gene TRBJ2-3; TRBD2 aligns across 8 bases. Germline CDR1 is SGHDN and CDR2 is FVKESK. The CDR3 contains 14 residues. V gave up 4 bases and J gave up 3 bases; unmatched junction bases: 3. The CDR3 loop is CASSRRGGTDTQYF. As DNA, the CDR3 is TGTGCCAGCAGCCGTCGGGGGGGGACAGATACGCAGTATTTT.

The chain couples TRBV30 to TRBJ1-2, with D possibly TRBD1 on 6 matching bases. CDR1 GTSNPN and CDR2 SVGIG come from the germline V gene (reference sequence). Trimming removed 4 bases at V and 0 bases at J, with 12 bases between. There are 14 residues in the CDR3. The CDR3 loop is CAWKGGPTNYGYTF. The CDR3 DNA follows: TGTGCCTGGAAGGGGGGCCCCACTAACTATGGCTACACCTTC. Using reference TRBV30 and TRBJ1-2 for the parts outside the CDR3, the full variable domain is SQTIHQWPATLVQPVGSPLSLECTVEGTSNPNLYWYRQAAGRGLQLLFYSVGIGQISSEVPQNLSASRPQDRQFILSSKKLLLSDSGFYLCAWKGGPTNYGYTFGSGTRLTVV.

This clonotype has ten or more counts. V usage is TRBV18 and J usage is TRBJ1-2; no definite D call. The CDR3 loop spans 13 amino acids. The V gene's germline CDR1 is KGHSH and CDR2 LQKENI. The germline V and J ends were trimmed by 6 bases and 1 base, with 9 bases remaining between them. The CDR3: CASSTGDNYGYTF. For the CDR3, the DNA is TGTGCCAGCTCGACCGGCGATAACTATGGCTACACCTTC.

Note on this clonotype: The conserved phenylalanine or tryptophan normally closing the CDR3 is absent here, so this likely arose from a read error. V gene TRBV7-9 combines with J gene TRBJ2-3; possible D gene TRBD2, 5 bases. V lost 5 bases, J lost 4 bases, and 10 bases lay in between. This CDR3 comprises 13 residues. Germline V lookup: CDR1 SEHNR, CDR2 FQNEAQ (reference sequence). The DNA of the CDR3 is TGTGCCAGCAGCCAACTAGTCCCAGATACGCAGTATTCT. It translates to CASSQLVPDTQYS.

CDR3: CASSLHSGGNRYEQYF. As DNA, the CDR3 is TGTGCCAGCAGCCTTCATAGCGGGGGGAACCGCTACGAGCAGTACTTC. The gene calls are TRBV12-3 or TRBV12-4 and TRBJ2-7, with 10 bases matching TRBD2. Trimming at V came to 6 bases and at J to 3 bases, leaving 11 bases not matched to a gene. This CDR3 comprises 16 residues.

About this clonotype: This may arise from a read error, as a much more abundant clone is one base away. The genes are TRBV15 and TRBJ2-1; D may be TRBD2 (6 bases). The V end lost 0 bases, the J end lost 1 base, and 19 bases lay between the germline ends. Germline values: CDR1 LNHNV, CDR2 YYDKDF (reference sequence). The CDR3 runs 19 residues. The CDR3 DNA follows: TGTGCCACCAGCAGAGATTTAACGGGAGTCTCGAGATCCTACAATGAGCAGTTCTTC. Translation gives CATSRDLTGVSRSYNEQFF.

The rearrangement uses TRBV27 and TRBJ1-5; a weak D match, TRBD1 (6 bases). This CDR3 comprises 16 residues. V was shortened by 5 bases and J by 4 bases, with 18 bases between the two germline ends. From germline, CDR1 is MNHEY and CDR2 SMNVEV (reference sequence). The chain's CDR3 is CASSPLRTDGNQPQHF. The CDR3, as DNA: TGTGCCAGCAGTCCCCTCCGGACAGACGGAAATCAGCCCCAGCATTTT.